This passage covers 3 T cell receptor beta chains from one sample sequenced in a study of blood T cell repertoires in COVID-19. Generated by immunoSEQ multiplex PCR, the TCRdb table keeps only in-frame clones and is missing some. The repertoire holds about 250,000 clones, with 87% as singletons. Input material: PBMCs or T cells enriched from blood (not recorded which). Receptor source: a woman between 25 and 40 years old with acute COVID-19.

The V call is TRBV29-1, the J call TRBJ2-7; a possible D gene is TRBD2 (5 bases). Per the germline V gene, CDR1 is SQVTM and CDR2 is ANQGSEA. The V and J ends lost 8 bases and 0 bases respectively, with 8 bases between them. The CDR3 is 11 residues long. The CDR3: CSYSGSYEQYF. The CDR3 DNA sequence: TGCAGCTACAGCGGCTCCTACGAGCAGTACTTC.

The chain is built from TRBV4-2 and TRBJ1-4; possibly TRBD1 for D (5 bases). The CDR3 is 15 amino acids. Germline V lookup: CDR1 LGHNA, CDR2 YNFKEQ. V was trimmed by 2 bases and J by 7 bases, leaving 14 bases between them. For the CDR3, the DNA is TGTGCCAGCAGCCAAAGTTTGGGGGGGGGTGAAAAACTGTTTTTT. Translated, it gives CASSQSLGGGEKLFF.

In DNA form, the CDR3 reads TGTGCCACCAGCCCTCGGACAGTGGCGAACACCGGGGAGCTGTTTTTT. The encoded protein is CATSPRTVANTGELFF. This sequence joins TRBV15 and TRBJ2-2; tentative D call: TRBD1 (6 bases). The CDR3 is 16 residues long. Between the trimmed V and J ends, which lost 5 bases and 0 bases, there was a span of 13 bases. Germline loops: CDR1 LNHNV, CDR2 YYDKDF (reference sequence).